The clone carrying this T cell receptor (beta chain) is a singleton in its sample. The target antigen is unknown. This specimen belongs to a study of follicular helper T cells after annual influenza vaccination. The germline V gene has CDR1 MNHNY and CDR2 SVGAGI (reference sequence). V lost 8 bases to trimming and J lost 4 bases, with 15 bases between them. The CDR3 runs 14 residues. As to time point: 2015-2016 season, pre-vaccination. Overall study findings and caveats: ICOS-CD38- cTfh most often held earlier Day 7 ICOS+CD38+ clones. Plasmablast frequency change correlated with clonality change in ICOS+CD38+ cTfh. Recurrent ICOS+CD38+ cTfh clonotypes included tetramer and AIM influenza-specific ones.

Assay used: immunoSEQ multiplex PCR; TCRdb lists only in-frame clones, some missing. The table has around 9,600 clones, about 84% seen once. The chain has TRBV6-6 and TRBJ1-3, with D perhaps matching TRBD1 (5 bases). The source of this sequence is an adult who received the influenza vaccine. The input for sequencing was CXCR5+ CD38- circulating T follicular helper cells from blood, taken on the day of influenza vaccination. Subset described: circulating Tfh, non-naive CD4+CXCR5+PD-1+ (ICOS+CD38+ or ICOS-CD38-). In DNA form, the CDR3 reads TGTGCCAGCCGCCCCGTCGGGGCGGGAAACACCATATATTTT. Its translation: CASRPVGAGNTIYF.